Each of the 28 T cell receptor beta chains below was sequenced from the same sample in a study of T cell responses to AZD1222 COVID-19 vaccine. TCRdb's copy holds only in-frame clones and misses some; the assay was immunoSEQ multiplex PCR. The sample lists 160,000 or so clones, about 88% occurring once. The material was peripheral blood, obtained on day 0 of AZD1222 vaccination. The origin of the receptors is an adult in good health.

The chain couples TRBV13 to TRBJ1-4, with D unclear. This CDR3 spans 13 amino acids. The germline V gene encodes CDR1 PRHDT and CDR2 FYEKMQ (reference sequence). Trimming left V 3 bases short and J 11 bases short, with 13 bases between. The CDR3: CASSFAAVEKLFF. Written as DNA, the CDR3 is TGTGCCAGCAGCTTTGCGGCAGTTGAGAAACTGTTTTTT. The whole variable domain, remainder taken from reference TRBV13 and TRBJ1-4, is AAGVIQSPRHLIKEKRETATLKCYPIPRHDTVYWYQQGPGQDPQFLISFYEKMQSDKGSIPDRFSAQQFSDYHSELNMSSLELGDSALYFCASSFAAVEKLFFGSGTQLSVL.

V is TRBV3-1 (or the pseudogene TRBV3-2) and J is TRBJ1-5; D not resolved. The germline CDR1 and CDR2 sequences are LGHDT and YNNKEL (reference sequence). The CDR3 extends over 14 amino acids. Deletions cut 8 bases from V and 0 bases from J, with 11 bases between. Here the CDR3 reads CASPPVYSNQPQHF. Here the CDR3 DNA reads TGTGCCAGCCCCCCGGTGTATAGCAATCAGCCCCAGCATTTT.

This chain joins TRBV30 and TRBJ1-1; D gene unclear. CDR1 and CDR2 from the germline V gene are GTSNPN and SVGIG (reference sequence). With 5 bases removed from V and 3 bases from J, the gap between germline ends came to 10 bases. The CDR3 spans 12 residues. The CDR3: CAWAKWDTEAFF. The CDR3 region has the DNA TGTGCCTGGGCGAAGTGGGACACTGAAGCTTTCTTT.

The rearrangement links TRBV2 to TRBJ1-1; D ambiguous. V was pared by 1 base and J by 3 bases, with 9 bases between. This CDR3 is 14 amino acids long. Germline CDR1 is SNHLY and CDR2 is FYNNEI. For the CDR3, the DNA is TGTGCCAGCAGTGAAGGAGGTATGGACACTGAAGCTTTCTTT. Its protein is CASSEGGMDTEAFF.

This clone was found a few times. The J gene is TRBJ1-2, the V gene TRBV5-1, with D tentatively TRBD1 (6 bases). The V gene's germline CDR1 is SGHRS and CDR2 YFSETQ. Trimming took 0 bases from V and 8 from J, leaving 23 bases between them. The CDR3 runs 17 residues. The CDR3 bases are TGCGCCAGCAGCTTGGCCAGTACCGGGACATTTCTCGGGGGCTACACCTTC. Translated, it gives CASSLASTGTFLGGYTF.

The rearrangement uses TRBV5-4 and TRBJ2-2; 8 bases are a match to TRBD1. The CDR3 contains 15 residues. Per germline, CDR1 SGHNT and CDR2 YYREEE (reference sequence). V lost 4 bases and J lost 3; bases outside the gene matches: 5. CDR3 nucleotide sequence: TGTGCCAGCAGCCGGACAGGGTTGGACACCGGGGAGCTGTTTTTT. This gives the protein CASSRTGLDTGELFF.

The V call is TRBV4-3, the J call TRBJ1-6; maybe TRBD1 (6 bases). Trimming removed 3 bases from V and 10 bases from J, with 19 bases in between. From germline, CDR1 is LGHNA and CDR2 YSLEER. The CDR3 has 16 residues. The DNA for the CDR3 is TGCGCCAGCAGCCAGAATCAACAGGGACGTGGGTCACCCCTCCACTTT. Encoded protein: CASSQNQQGRGSPLHF.

The V call is TRBV29-1, the J call TRBJ1-2; a weak D match, TRBD1 (5 bases). The length of the CDR3 is 14 residues. The germline CDR1 and CDR2 sequences are SQVTM and ANQGSEA. Trimming cost V 0 bases and J 4 bases, with 12 bases left between them. This CDR3 is CSVEDEGNGYGYTF. CDR3 bases: TGCAGCGTTGAAGATGAGGGGAACGGCTATGGCTACACCTTC.

The J gene is TRBJ1-3, the V gene TRBV20-1; D is ambiguous. The length of the CDR3 is 11 residues. The germline V gene has CDR1 DFQATT and CDR2 SNEGSKA (reference sequence). V lost 3 bases, J lost 4 bases, and 4 bases lay in between. The CDR3 here is CSARIGNTIYF. In DNA, the CDR3 is TGCAGTGCTAGGATAGGAAACACCATATATTTT.

V is TRBV11-2 and J is TRBJ2-7; 8 bases line up with TRBD2. V trimming: 1 base; J trimming: 0 bases; junction bases outside the gene matches: 8. From germline, CDR1 is SGHAT and CDR2 FQNNGV. The CDR3 sequence is 17 residues long. The CDR3 nucleotides read TGTGCCAGCAGCTTAGGCGGGTCGGGAGGGATCTCCTACGAGCAGTACTTC. Its protein product is CASSLGGSGGISYEQYF.

The rearrangement joins TRBV6-2 or TRBV6-3 to TRBJ1-5; D is perhaps TRBD1 (6 bases). The CDR3 spans 14 residues. V gave up 2 bases and J gave up 7 bases, with 12 bases separating them. Germline CDR1 and CDR2: MNHEY and SVGEGT. The CDR3 sequence: CASSYRGAQQPQHF. DNA of the CDR3: TGTGCCAGCAGTTACAGGGGGGCCCAACAGCCCCAGCATTTT.

The chain combines TRBV7-2 with TRBJ1-2; D is possibly TRBD1 (5 bases). Germline V gene data show CDR1 as SGHTA and CDR2 as FQGNSA. Trimming shortened V by 3 bases and J by 3 bases, and 11 bases separated the two germline ends. The length of the CDR3 is 14 residues. The CDR3 DNA sequence: TGTGCCAGCAGCTTGGCAGGGATCGACTATGGCTACACCTTC. Translating gives CASSLAGIDYGYTF. Together with reference TRBV7-2 and TRBJ1-2, the CDR3 gives the full variable domain: GAGVSQSPSNKVTEKGKDVELRCDPISGHTALYWYRQSLGQGLEFLIYFQGNSAPDKSGLPSDRFSAERTGGSVSTLTIQRTQQEDSAVYLCASSLAGIDYGYTFGSGTRLTVV.

The chain combines TRBV6-2 or TRBV6-3 with TRBJ2-5; D remains unclear. Germline-derived CDR1 and CDR2 are MNHEY and SVGEGT. The CDR3 is 14 residues long. The ends were cut back, 2 bases at V and 2 bases at J, with 9 bases in the middle. Here the CDR3 reads CASSYGGSQETQYF. The CDR3 DNA reads TGTGCCAGCAGTTACGGTGGGTCACAAGAGACCCAGTACTTC.

The CDR3 coding sequence is TGTGCCAGCAGTTTGGTAGCGCGCACCGGGGAGCTGTTTTTT. This encodes CASSLVARTGELFF. The chain uses TRBV27 and TRBJ2-2; possible D gene TRBD2, 5 bases. This CDR3 spans 14 amino acids. CDR1 is MNHEY, CDR2 SMNVEV, per germline (reference sequence). Between the trimmed V and J ends, which lost 3 bases and 4 bases, there was a span of 9 bases.

This rearrangement joins TRBV24-1 to TRBJ1-2; D is unclear. There are 13 residues in the CDR3. V shed 4 bases and J shed 2 bases, with 7 bases lying between them. Germline-derived CDR1 and CDR2 are KGHDR and SFDVKD. The CDR3 coding sequence is TGTGCCACCAGTGAAACGGTGAACTATGGCTACACCTTC. Protein sequence: CATSETVNYGYTF.

The chain couples TRBV10-3 to TRBJ1-2; 10 nucleotides agree with TRBD1. Germline CDR1 reads ENHRY; CDR2 reads SYGVKD. There are 15 residues in the CDR3. With 3 bases clipped from V and 3 bases from J, the junction kept 4 bases outside the gene matches. CDR3 protein: CAISDYGTGDYGYTF. In DNA, the CDR3 is TGTGCCATCAGTGACTACGGGACAGGGGACTATGGCTACACCTTC.

CDR3 nucleotides: TGTGCCAGCAGCCACCGGGACGCCAGCTCTTATGGCTACACCTTC. This encodes CASSHRDASSYGYTF. This chain joins TRBV11-2 and TRBJ1-2, with D maybe TRBD1 (5 bases). V dropped 5 bases and J dropped 5 bases, with 18 bases sitting between them. Germline CDR1 reads SGHAT; CDR2 reads FQNNGV. The CDR3 has 15 residues.

The gene calls are TRBV12-2 and TRBJ2-5; the DNA was not used to check the table's D call, TRBD2. TRBV12-2 is a pseudogene segment. The CDR3 has 15 amino acids. In nucleotides, the CDR3 is TGTGCAAGTCGCCCCTCGACGGTGCCGGGAGAGACCCAGTACTTC. Translation: CASRPSTVPGETQYF.

The V gene is TRBV28, the J gene TRBJ2-1, with 16 bases aligning to TRBD2. Germline loops: CDR1 MDHEN, CDR2 SYDVKM. With V trimmed by 6 bases and J by 8 bases, 7 bases remained unmatched. This CDR3 region has 16 residues. The CDR3 loop reads CASRRGLAGGHDEQFF. CDR3 nucleotides: TGTGCCAGCAGACGGGGACTAGCGGGGGGGCACGATGAGCAGTTCTTC.

This chain joins TRBV5-1 and TRBJ1-4; TRBD1 might be the D (6 bases). Germline CDR1 SGHRS, CDR2 YFSETQ. This CDR3 is built from 15 residues. Deletions cut 0 bases from V and 8 bases from J, with 14 bases between. Written as DNA, the CDR3 is TGCGCCAGCAGCTTGGCCCCAGGGGCAGGAGAAAAACTGTTTTTT. Protein product: CASSLAPGAGEKLFF.

The J gene is TRBJ2-3, the V gene TRBV30, with no clear D. Per the germline V gene, CDR1 is GTSNPN and CDR2 is SVGIG (reference sequence). V was shortened by 0 bases and J by 6 bases, with 7 bases between the two germline ends. The CDR3 is 12 amino acids. CDR3 amino acids: CAWSVLGDTQYF. In nucleotides, the CDR3 is TGTGCCTGGAGTGTCTTAGGTGATACGCAGTATTTT. The full variable domain, rest sourced from reference TRBV30 and TRBJ2-3, is SQTIHQWPATLVQPVGSPLSLECTVEGTSNPNLYWYRQAAGRGLQLLFYSVGIGQISSEVPQNLSASRPQDRQFILSSKKLLLSDSGFYLCAWSVLGDTQYFGPGTRLTVL.

The chain couples TRBV27 to TRBJ2-1; 7 bases are shared with TRBD2. CDR3 length equals 14 residues. J gave up 6 bases and V 7 bases, and 9 bases lay outside the gene matches. CDR1 MNHEY and CDR2 SMNVEV come from the germline V gene (reference sequence). CDR3 protein: CASNLRGSANEQFF. CDR3 sequence (DNA): TGTGCCAGCAACCTCCGCGGGAGCGCCAATGAGCAGTTCTTC.

V and J are TRBV4-1 and TRBJ2-7; D gene ambiguous. V shed 2 bases and J shed 6 bases, with 8 bases lying between them. This CDR3 has 12 amino acids. Germline-derived CDR1 and CDR2 are MGHRA and YSYEKL. CDR3 DNA sequence: TGCGCCAGCAGCCAAATGAGGAGCGAGCAGTACTTC. It is translated as CASSQMRSEQYF.

The sample holds one count of this clone. The rearrangement links TRBV27 to TRBJ2-1, with D unclear. This CDR3 spans 13 amino acids. Germline V gene sequence: CDR1 MNHEY, CDR2 SMNVEV (reference sequence). Trimming cost V 0 bases and J 6 bases, with 6 bases left between them. The DNA of the CDR3 is TGTGCCAGCAGTTTATCCCCGGGCAATGAGCAGTTCTTC. Protein: CASSLSPGNEQFF.

This chain links TRBV18 with TRBJ1-1, with D possibly being TRBD1 (6 bases). Germline V gives CDR1 KGHSH, CDR2 LQKENI. Between the trimmed V and J ends, which lost 3 bases and 0 bases, there was a span of 14 bases. This CDR3 is 16 amino acids long. CDR3 amino acids: CASSPGGQRVNTEAFF. In DNA, the CDR3 is TGTGCCAGCTCACCGGGGGGGCAGCGGGTGAACACTGAAGCTTTCTTT.

The genes are TRBV14 and TRBJ1-1; D is undetermined. Germline CDR1 SGHDN, CDR2 FVKESK. Trimming took off 4 bases at V and 3 bases at J, with 15 bases between the two ends. The CDR3 runs to 15 residues. The DNA of the CDR3 is TGTGCCAGCAGCCGAGTAACGTGGGATGACACTGAAGCTTTCTTT. It yields the protein CASSRVTWDDTEAFF. The variable domain in full, completed from reference TRBV14 and TRBJ1-1, reads EAGVTQFPSHSVIEKGQTVTLRCDPISGHDNLYWYRRVMGKEIKFLLHFVKESKQDESGMPNNRFLAERTGGTYSTLKVQPAELEDSGVYFCASSRVTWDDTEAFFGQGTRLTVV.

This chain joins TRBV3-1 (or the pseudogene TRBV3-2) and TRBJ2-7, with 7 bases lining up with TRBD1. Germline V gene data show CDR1 as LGHDT and CDR2 as YNNKEL (reference sequence). This CDR3 region has 18 residues. The trim removed 4 bases at V and 3 bases at J, leaving 18 bases unmatched. As DNA, the CDR3 is TGTGCCAGCAGCCCTTATGTACCTCCGGGACAGAGTTACTACGAGCAGTACTTC. Translated: CASSPYVPPGQSYYEQYF.

The genes are TRBV12-3 or TRBV12-4 and TRBJ1-1; the D gene is possibly TRBD1 (6 bases). Trimming cost V 6 bases and J 0 bases, with 8 bases left between them. The CDR3 is 13 amino acids. For the CDR3, the DNA is TGTGCCAGCAGAGGACAGCTGAACACTGAAGCTTTCTTT. Amino acids: CASRGQLNTEAFF.